The 30 T cell receptor beta chains in this list originate from one sample, sequenced in a study of blood T cell repertoires in COVID-19. Here immunoSEQ multiplex PCR was the method, and the copy in TCRdb shows in-frame clones only, minus some. The sample consists of about 98,000 clones, about 80% of them appearing once. The sequenced material came from peripheral blood. Every receptor here comes from a man in his 70s with active or convalescent COVID-19.

J is TRBJ1-1 and V is TRBV6-5; tentative D call: TRBD1 (6 bases). This CDR3 contains 14 residues. Trimming removed 2 bases at V and 1 base at J, with 8 bases between. Germline V lookup: CDR1 MNHEY, CDR2 SVGAGI. CDR3 bases: TGTGCCAGCAGTTACACCAGGGGGAACACTGAAGCTTTCTTT. It is translated as CASSYTRGNTEAFF.

CDR3 amino acids: CASRGTAPWMNTEAFF. CDR3 coding DNA: TGTGCCAGCAGAGGGACAGCCCCATGGATGAACACTGAAGCTTTCTTT. The V call is TRBV7-8, the J call TRBJ1-1; 7 nucleotides line up with TRBD1. With V trimmed by 6 bases and J by 0 bases, 10 bases remained unmatched. The germline gives CDR1 SGHVS, CDR2 FQNEAQ. This CDR3 contains 16 residues.

This clone appeared many times. This rearrangement joins TRBV2 to TRBJ1-4; TRBD1 matches 7 bases. This CDR3 has 15 amino acids. With 5 bases clipped from V and 4 bases from J, the junction kept 7 bases outside the gene matches. Germline V gene data show CDR1 as SNHLY and CDR2 as FYNNEI. The CDR3: CASSSTGIGNEKLFF. CDR3 bases: TGTGCCAGCAGTTCGACAGGGATAGGTAATGAAAAACTGTTTTTT.

This clone was found once. The chain recombines TRBV2 with TRBJ1-5; D call uncertain. V was clipped by 4 bases and J by 0 bases, with 13 bases between them. The germline V gene encodes CDR1 SNHLY and CDR2 FYNNEI. The CDR3 covers 16 residues. CDR3 coding DNA: TGTGCCAGCAGTGTTCGAGGATTTGATAGCAATCAGCCCCAGCATTTT. Translated: CASSVRGFDSNQPQHF.

The chain joins TRBV11-3 to TRBJ1-1; D gene unclear. Trimming took off 5 bases at V and 1 base at J, with 8 bases between the two ends. Germline CDR1 and CDR2: SGHNT and YENEEA. The CDR3 sequence is 13 residues long. The CDR3 nucleotides are TGTGCCAGCAGCGTCGGGTCGAACACTGAAGCTTTCTTT. Translation gives CASSVGSNTEAFF.

The chain has TRBV10-2 and TRBJ2-3; the D gene is possibly TRBD2 (6 bases). Trimming stripped 10 bases from V and 0 bases from J, with 20 bases between. CDR1 and CDR2 from the germline V gene are WSHSY and SAAADI. This CDR3 region has 16 residues. CDR3 bases: TGCGCCACGGGGCGCGGGGCTTTGACTAGCACAGATACGCAGTATTTT. Protein product: CATGRGALTSTDTQYF.

The V gene is TRBV12-3 or TRBV12-4, the J gene TRBJ1-6, with TRBD1 identical over 7 bases. The length of the CDR3 is 13 residues. V gave up 6 bases and J gave up 7 bases; unmatched junction bases: 3. The CDR3 loop is CASSLRGNSPLHF. The CDR3 DNA follows: TGTGCCAGCAGCCTCAGGGGGAATTCACCCCTCCACTTT.

There are a few counts of this clone. The CDR3 loop is CASSLGTGGWETQYF. Here the CDR3 DNA reads TGCGCCAGCAGCTTGGGGACAGGGGGCTGGGAGACCCAGTACTTC. The chain uses TRBV5-1 and TRBJ2-5; the match to TRBD1 covers 11 bases. Trimming took 0 bases from V and 5 from J; bases not matched to a gene: 3. The CDR3 contains 15 residues. Per the germline V gene, CDR1 is SGHRS and CDR2 is YFSETQ.

The V and J genes are TRBV5-8 and TRBJ2-3, with TRBD2 identical over 10 bases. J lost 6 bases, V lost 1 base, and 11 bases had no gene match. The germline gives CDR1 SGHTS, CDR2 YDEGEE. The CDR3 sequence is 17 residues long. The CDR3 DNA reads as TGTGCCAGCAGCTTGAGATGGGGGACTAGCGATTACGATACGCAGTATTTT. It is translated as CASSLRWGTSDYDTQYF.

The V call is TRBV18, the J call TRBJ2-3, with 12 positions matching TRBD2. V shed 3 bases, J shed 4 bases, and the junction held 5 bases outside the gene matches. The CDR3 contains 16 residues. CDR1 and CDR2 (germline): KGHSH, LQKENI. CDR3 DNA: TGTGCCAGCTCACCCTCACTAGCGGGGGGCTCAGATACGCAGTATTTT. Amino acid sequence: CASSPSLAGGSDTQYF.

This chain uses TRBV6-6 with TRBJ1-1; TRBD1 agrees at 8 bases. Germline CDR1 and CDR2: MNHNY and SVGAGI (reference sequence). Trimming cost V 7 bases and J 4 bases; bases outside gene matches: 5. The CDR3 contains 13 residues. The CDR3: CASTGQGPTEAFF. The CDR3 coding sequence is TGTGCCAGCACCGGACAGGGCCCCACTGAAGCTTTCTTT.

The rearrangement links TRBV5-1 to TRBJ2-3; TRBD2 matches at 9 bases. This CDR3 is 16 amino acids long. Germline V gene lookup returns CDR1 SGHRS and CDR2 YFSETQ. With 4 bases clipped from V and 2 bases from J, the junction kept 8 bases outside the gene matches. This CDR3 is CASSLGLAGFTDTQYF. The DNA for the CDR3 is TGCGCCAGCAGCCTCGGGCTAGCGGGATTCACAGATACGCAGTATTTT. The full variable domain, with the rest looked up from reference TRBV5-1 and TRBJ2-3, is KAGVTQTPRYLIKTRGQQVTLSCSPISGHRSVSWYQQTPGQGLQFLFEYFSETQRNKGNFPGRFSGRQFSNSRSEMNVSTLELGDSALYLCASSLGLAGFTDTQYFGPGTRLTVL.

The V and J genes are TRBV2 and TRBJ1-2, with D tentatively TRBD1 (5 bases). Germline V gene lookup returns CDR1 SNHLY and CDR2 FYNNEI. V gave up 2 bases and J gave up 5 bases, with 9 bases separating them. The CDR3 is 13 amino acids. CDR3 protein: CASSENTGYGYTF. Written as DNA, the CDR3 is TGTGCCAGCAGTGAAAATACAGGATATGGCTACACCTTC. Using reference TRBV2 and TRBJ1-2 for the parts outside the CDR3, the full variable domain is EPEVTQTPSHQVTQMGQEVILRCVPISNHLYFYWYRQILGQKVEFLVSFYNNEISEKSEIFDDQFSVERPDGSNFTLKIRSTKLEDSAMYFCASSENTGYGYTFGSGTRLTVV.

The chain uses TRBV18 and TRBJ2-5; TRBD2 matches at 10 bases. Germline CDR1 and CDR2: KGHSH and LQKENI. This CDR3 is built from 14 residues. The V gene end was trimmed by 3 bases and the J gene end by 4 bases; junction bases not matched to a gene: 2. The CDR3 bases are TGTGCCAGCTCACCCAGCGGGGGGGCAGAGACCCAGTACTTC. This gives the protein CASSPSGGAETQYF.

This clone was observed a few times. The DNA of the CDR3 is TGTGCCAGCAGCCCCGGGACAGGGGCACCGGGATCTTTCTTT. Its translation is CASSPGTGAPGSFF. The chain has TRBV7-2 and TRBJ1-1, with 10 nucleotides matching TRBD1. CDR1 SGHTA and CDR2 FQGNSA come from the germline V gene. V was pared by 5 bases and J by 12 bases, with 12 bases of the junction left unmatched. The CDR3 spans 14 residues.

In nucleotides, the CDR3 is TGTGCCAGCAGCCAAGCGGGATATACGCAGTATTTT. Protein: CASSQAGYTQYF. The genes are TRBV14 and TRBJ2-3, with a tentative D call TRBD2 (5 bases). Looked up from germline, CDR1 is SGHDN and CDR2 is FVKESK. The CDR3 extends over 12 amino acids. Trimming removed 1 base from V and 7 bases from J, with 6 bases in between. Complete variable domain (other parts from reference TRBV14 and TRBJ2-3): EAGVTQFPSHSVIEKGQTVTLRCDPISGHDNLYWYRRVMGKEIKFLLHFVKESKQDESGMPNNRFLAERTGGTYSTLKVQPAELEDSGVYFCASSQAGYTQYFGPGTRLTVL.

The rearrangement uses TRBV5-1 and TRBJ2-5; TRBD1 agrees at 9 bases. Germline assignment: CDR1 SGHRS and CDR2 YFSETQ. Trimming at V came to 4 bases and at J to 5 bases, leaving 6 bases not matched to a gene. The CDR3 runs 14 residues. The CDR3 bases are TGCGCCAGCAGCCGGGGACAGGGAAGGGAGACCCAGTACTTC. Translated, it gives CASSRGQGRETQYF.

The chain is built from TRBV3-1 (or the pseudogene TRBV3-2) and TRBJ2-6, with D possibly TRBD1 on 5 matching bases. V shed 5 bases and J shed 4 bases, with 12 bases lying between them. The CDR3 spans 15 residues. Germline assignment: CDR1 LGHDT and CDR2 YNNKEL (reference sequence). The CDR3, as DNA: TGTGCCAGCAGCTTTAGGACATTCGGGGCCAACGTCCTGACTTTC. This sequence encodes CASSFRTFGANVLTF.

This sequence joins TRBV5-5 and TRBJ1-2, with 8 bases aligning to TRBD1. In germline, CDR1 is SGHKS, CDR2 YYEKEE (reference sequence). The CDR3 runs to 16 residues. The J segment lost 4 bases and the V segment lost 0 bases, leaving 8 bases of the junction unmatched. The CDR3 is CASSLGTGFITYGYTF. CDR3 bases: TGTGCCAGCAGCTTGGGGACAGGGTTTATTACCTATGGCTACACCTTC.

The chain has TRBV13 and TRBJ2-5; TRBD2 is a possible D gene (6 bases). Germline V gene lookup returns CDR1 PRHDT and CDR2 FYEKMQ (reference sequence). V was clipped by 7 bases and J by 2 bases, with 14 bases between them. The CDR3 has 14 residues. The CDR3 loop reads CASNIGTLQETQYF. In nucleotides, the CDR3 is TGTGCCAGCAATATCGGGACTTTACAAGAGACCCAGTACTTC.

The chain recombines TRBV6-2 or TRBV6-3 with TRBJ1-5, with D possibly being TRBD1 (5 bases). The CDR3 is 16 residues long. Germline assignment: CDR1 MNHEY and CDR2 SVGEGT. V lost 0 bases and J lost 2, with 11 bases in between. In DNA, the CDR3 is TGTGCCAGCAGTTACTCTGCCAGGGCGGGCAATCAGCCCCAGCATTTT. Its translation: CASSYSARAGNQPQHF.

V and J are TRBV7-9 and TRBJ1-2; 8 nucleotides match TRBD1. The length of the CDR3 is 13 residues. Trimming removed 8 bases from V and 1 base from J; junction bases left unmatched: 3. Germline V gives CDR1 SEHNR, CDR2 FQNEAQ (reference sequence). The CDR3 nucleotides are TGTGCCAGCCCCGGACAGGGTAACTATGGCTACACCTTC. Its translation is CASPGQGNYGYTF.

J is TRBJ1-4 and V is TRBV20-1; D uncertain. The germline gives CDR1 DFQATT, CDR2 SNEGSKA (reference sequence). The CDR3 totals 10 residues. Trimming took 5 bases from V and 6 from J, leaving 4 bases between them. In DNA form, the CDR3 reads TGCAGTGCTTATTATGAAAAACTGTTTTTT. This codes for CSAYYEKLFF.

This chain uses TRBV6-1 with TRBJ1-5, with 9 nucleotides matching TRBD1. Germline values: CDR1 MNHNS, CDR2 SASEGT. The V and J ends lost 10 bases and 7 bases, in that order; junction bases with no gene match: 11. The CDR3 spans 14 residues. The CDR3, as DNA: TGTGCCACGCTGGGACAGGGAAGGGGACAGCCCCAGCATTTT. Protein sequence: CATLGQGRGQPQHF.

V is TRBV6-5 and J is TRBJ1-4; 7 bases are shared with TRBD1. Losses at the gene ends were 2 bases for V and 10 bases for J; bases not matched to a gene: 13. The germline gives CDR1 MNHEY, CDR2 SVGAGI. The CDR3 extends over 16 amino acids. The CDR3 region has the DNA TGTGCCAGCAGTTACAGGGACAGACGTTCCCCCCGAAAACTGTTTTTT. Amino acid sequence: CASSYRDRRSPRKLFF.

V is TRBV5-1 and J is TRBJ2-5, with 7 positions matching TRBD2. Germline V gives CDR1 SGHRS, CDR2 YFSETQ. The CDR3 runs 15 residues. The V segment lost 0 bases and the J segment 5 bases; nucleotides outside the gene matches: 7. The CDR3 coding sequence is TGCGCCAGCAGCTTGGACCCGGGACTAAAGGAGACCCAGTACTTC. As protein: CASSLDPGLKETQYF.

This clone appeared once. The rearrangement links TRBV10-3 to TRBJ1-6, with 7 bases aligning to TRBD1. V trimming: 11 bases; J trimming: 10 bases; junction bases outside the gene matches: 11. Germline CDR1 is ENHRY and CDR2 is SYGVKD. This CDR3 is 13 amino acids long. The CDR3 sequence is CAHQFDRDSPLHF. The CDR3 coding sequence is TGTGCCCATCAATTCGACAGGGACTCACCCCTCCACTTT.

The chain recombines TRBV6-1 with TRBJ1-1; 7 bases fit TRBD1. Losses at the gene ends were 1 base for V and 7 bases for J; bases not matched to a gene: 6. The germline gives CDR1 MNHNS, CDR2 SASEGT. The CDR3 is made up of 14 amino acids. CDR3 DNA: TGTGCCAGCAGTGAAGTGGACAGGAACCTTGAAGCTTTCTTT. Translated, it gives CASSEVDRNLEAFF.

This clone showed up just a few times. This chain links TRBV2 with TRBJ2-7; D is unclear. The germline V gene has CDR1 SNHLY and CDR2 FYNNEI. Trimming took 7 bases from V and 0 from J, leaving 7 bases between them. This CDR3 contains 12 residues. The CDR3 DNA reads TGTGCCAGCATCGGTGGCTCCTACGAGCAGTACTTC. This sequence encodes CASIGGSYEQYF.

This clone has a single count. V usage is TRBV5-8 and J usage is TRBJ2-2; 14 nucleotides align to TRBD2. The germline gives CDR1 SGHTS, CDR2 YDEGEE. The CDR3 covers 17 residues. Germline trimming cut 4 bases from V and 4 bases from J; bases unmatched to any gene: 6. The CDR3 here is CASSRGTSGGFTGELFF. The DNA of the CDR3 is TGTGCCAGCAGCCGCGGGACTAGCGGGGGATTCACCGGGGAGCTGTTTTTT.